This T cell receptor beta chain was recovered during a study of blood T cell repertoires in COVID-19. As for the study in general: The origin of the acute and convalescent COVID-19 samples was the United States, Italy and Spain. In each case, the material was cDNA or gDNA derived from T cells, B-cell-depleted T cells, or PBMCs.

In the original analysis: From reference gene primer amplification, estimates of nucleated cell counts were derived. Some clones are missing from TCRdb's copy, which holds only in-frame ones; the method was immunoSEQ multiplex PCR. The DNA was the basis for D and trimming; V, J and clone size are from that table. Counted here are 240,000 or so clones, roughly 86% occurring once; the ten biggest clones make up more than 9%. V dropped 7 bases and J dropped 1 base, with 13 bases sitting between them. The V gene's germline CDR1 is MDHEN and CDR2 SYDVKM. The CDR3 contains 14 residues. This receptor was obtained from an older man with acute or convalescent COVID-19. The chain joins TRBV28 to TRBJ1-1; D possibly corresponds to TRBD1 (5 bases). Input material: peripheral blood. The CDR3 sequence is CASTGQGANTEAFF. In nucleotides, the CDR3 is TGTGCCAGCACGGGCCAGGGCGCGAACACTGAAGCTTTCTTT.